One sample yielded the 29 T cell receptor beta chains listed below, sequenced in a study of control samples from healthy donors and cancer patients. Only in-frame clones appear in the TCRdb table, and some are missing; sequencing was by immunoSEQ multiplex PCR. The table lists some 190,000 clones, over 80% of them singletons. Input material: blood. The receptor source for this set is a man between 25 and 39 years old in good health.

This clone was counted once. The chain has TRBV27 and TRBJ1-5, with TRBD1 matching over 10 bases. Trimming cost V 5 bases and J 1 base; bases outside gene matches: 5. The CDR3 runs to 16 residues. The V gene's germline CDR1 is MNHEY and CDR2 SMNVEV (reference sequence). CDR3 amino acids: CASSLTGGGSNQPQHF. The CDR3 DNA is TGTGCCAGCAGTCTGACAGGGGGCGGAAGCAATCAGCCCCAGCATTTT.

The CDR3: CASSPPSGGVDNEQFF. The CDR3 DNA is TGTGCCAGCTCACCGCCTAGCGGGGGGGTCGACAATGAGCAGTTCTTC. V and J are TRBV18 and TRBJ2-1; 12 bases line up with TRBD2. Germline V lookup: CDR1 KGHSH, CDR2 LQKENI. The CDR3 runs 16 residues. V lost 3 bases, J lost 5 bases, and 5 bases stayed unmatched. Together with reference TRBV18 and TRBJ2-1, the CDR3 gives the full variable domain: NAGVMQNPRHLVRRRGQEARLRCSPMKGHSHVYWYRQLPEEGLKFMVYLQKENIIDESGMPKERFSAEFPKEGPSILRIQQVVRGDSAAYFCASSPPSGGVDNEQFFGPGTRLTVL.

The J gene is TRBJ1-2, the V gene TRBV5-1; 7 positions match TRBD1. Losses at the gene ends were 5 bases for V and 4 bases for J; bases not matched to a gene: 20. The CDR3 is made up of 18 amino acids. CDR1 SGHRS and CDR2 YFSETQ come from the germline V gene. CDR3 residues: CASREVPGQSIGAYGYTF. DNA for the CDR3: TGCGCCAGCAGGGAGGTACCGGGACAGTCAATCGGCGCCTATGGCTACACCTTC. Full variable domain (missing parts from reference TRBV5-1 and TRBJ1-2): KAGVTQTPRYLIKTRGQQVTLSCSPISGHRSVSWYQQTPGQGLQFLFEYFSETQRNKGNFPGRFSGRQFSNSRSEMNVSTLELGDSALYLCASREVPGQSIGAYGYTFGSGTRLTVV.

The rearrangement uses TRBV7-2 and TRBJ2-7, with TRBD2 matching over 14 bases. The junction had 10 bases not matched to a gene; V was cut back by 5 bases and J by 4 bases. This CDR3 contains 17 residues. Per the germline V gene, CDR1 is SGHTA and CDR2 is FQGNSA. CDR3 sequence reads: CASSPGLAGGPGYEQYF. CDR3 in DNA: TGTGCCAGCAGCCCCGGACTAGCGGGGGGCCCAGGGTACGAGCAGTACTTC.

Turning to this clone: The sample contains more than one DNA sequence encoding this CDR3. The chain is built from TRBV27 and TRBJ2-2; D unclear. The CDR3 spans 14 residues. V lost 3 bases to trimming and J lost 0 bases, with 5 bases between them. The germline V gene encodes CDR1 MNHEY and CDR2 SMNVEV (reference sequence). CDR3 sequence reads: CASSLLANTGELFF. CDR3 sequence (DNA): TGTGCCAGCAGTTTGTTGGCGAACACCGGGGAGCTGTTTTTT.

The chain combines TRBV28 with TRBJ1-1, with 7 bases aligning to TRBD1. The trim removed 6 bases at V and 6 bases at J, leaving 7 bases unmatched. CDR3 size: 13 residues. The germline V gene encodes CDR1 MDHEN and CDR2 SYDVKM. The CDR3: CASRRVGGSEAFF. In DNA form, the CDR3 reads TGTGCCAGCAGAAGAGTAGGGGGCTCTGAAGCTTTCTTT.

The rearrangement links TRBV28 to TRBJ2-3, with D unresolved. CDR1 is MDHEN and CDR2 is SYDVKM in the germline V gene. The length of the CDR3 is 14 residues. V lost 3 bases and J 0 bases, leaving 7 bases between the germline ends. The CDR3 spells CASSFRDSTDTQYF. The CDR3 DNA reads TGTGCCAGCAGTTTTAGGGATAGCACAGATACGCAGTATTTT.

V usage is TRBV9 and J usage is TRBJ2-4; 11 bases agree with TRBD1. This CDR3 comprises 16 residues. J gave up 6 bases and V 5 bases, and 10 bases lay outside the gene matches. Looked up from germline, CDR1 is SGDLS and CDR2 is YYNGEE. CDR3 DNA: TGTGCCAGCAGTCCTACCGGGACAGGGGGTAGAAACATTCAGTACTTC. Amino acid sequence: CASSPTGTGGRNIQYF.

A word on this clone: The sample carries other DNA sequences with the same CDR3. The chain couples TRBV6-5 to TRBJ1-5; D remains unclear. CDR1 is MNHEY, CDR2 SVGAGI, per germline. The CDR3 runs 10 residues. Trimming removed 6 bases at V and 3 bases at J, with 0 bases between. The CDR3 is CASSNQPQHF. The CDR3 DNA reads TGTGCCAGCAGCAATCAGCCCCAGCATTTT.

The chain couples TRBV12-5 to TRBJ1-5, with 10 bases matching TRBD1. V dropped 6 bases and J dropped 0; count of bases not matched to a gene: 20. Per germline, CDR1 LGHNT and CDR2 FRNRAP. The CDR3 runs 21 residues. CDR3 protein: CASGEDRGSPTYPYSNQPQHF. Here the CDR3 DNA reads TGTGCTAGTGGCGAGGACAGGGGGTCACCGACTTACCCCTATAGCAATCAGCCCCAGCATTTT.

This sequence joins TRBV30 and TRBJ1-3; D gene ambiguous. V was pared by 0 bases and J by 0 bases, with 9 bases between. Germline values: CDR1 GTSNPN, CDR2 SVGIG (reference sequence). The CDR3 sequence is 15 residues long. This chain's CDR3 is CAWSVTASSGNTIYF. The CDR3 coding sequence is TGTGCCTGGAGTGTAACGGCTAGCTCTGGAAACACCATATATTTT.

The CDR3 region has the DNA TGCAGCGTTGGGAGCGGGGGGCAGGCAGATACGCAGTATTTT. It is translated as CSVGSGGQADTQYF. The gene calls are TRBV29-1 and TRBJ2-3, with 9 bases that match TRBD2. Germline trimming cut 4 bases from V and 4 bases from J; bases unmatched to any gene: 6. Looked up from germline, CDR1 is SQVTM and CDR2 is ANQGSEA. CDR3 length equals 14 residues.

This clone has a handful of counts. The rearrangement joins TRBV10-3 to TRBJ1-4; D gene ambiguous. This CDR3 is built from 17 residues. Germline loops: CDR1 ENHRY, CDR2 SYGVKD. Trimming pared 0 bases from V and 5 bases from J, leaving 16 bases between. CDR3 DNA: TGTGCCATCAGTGAGTCTCAAGGGTTCCTCCGAAATGAAAAACTGTTTTTT. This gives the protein CAISESQGFLRNEKLFF.

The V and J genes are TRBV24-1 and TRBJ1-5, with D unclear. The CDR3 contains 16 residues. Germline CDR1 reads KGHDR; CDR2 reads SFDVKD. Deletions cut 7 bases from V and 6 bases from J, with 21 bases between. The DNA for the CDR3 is TGTGCCACCAGGGTCGGACTCTCGGGTTCACGTCAGCCCCAGCATTTT. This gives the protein CATRVGLSGSRQPQHF.

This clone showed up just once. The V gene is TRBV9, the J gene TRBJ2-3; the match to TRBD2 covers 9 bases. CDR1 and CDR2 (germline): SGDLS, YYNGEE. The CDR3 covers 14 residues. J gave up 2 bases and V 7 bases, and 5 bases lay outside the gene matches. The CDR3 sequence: CASRLAVDTDTQYF. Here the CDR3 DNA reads TGTGCCAGCCGACTAGCGGTCGACACAGATACGCAGTATTTT.

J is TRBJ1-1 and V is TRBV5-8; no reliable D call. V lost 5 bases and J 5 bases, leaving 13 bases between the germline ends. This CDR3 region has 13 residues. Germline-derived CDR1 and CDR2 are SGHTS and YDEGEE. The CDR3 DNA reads TGTGCCAGCAGGTCTTTCGGGGTGACTGAAGCTTTCTTT. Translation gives CASRSFGVTEAFF.

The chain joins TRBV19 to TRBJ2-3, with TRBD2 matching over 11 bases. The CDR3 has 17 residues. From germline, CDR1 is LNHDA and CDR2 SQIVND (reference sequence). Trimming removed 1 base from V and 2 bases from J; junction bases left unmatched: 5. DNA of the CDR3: TGTGCCAGTAGTATAGCCCTAGCGGGGGGCACCACAGATACGCAGTATTTT. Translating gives CASSIALAGGTTDTQYF.

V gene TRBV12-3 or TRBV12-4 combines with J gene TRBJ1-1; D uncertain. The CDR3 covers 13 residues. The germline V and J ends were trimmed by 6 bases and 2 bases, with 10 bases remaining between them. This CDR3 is CASRPEYNTEAFF. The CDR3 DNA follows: TGTGCCAGCAGGCCGGAATATAACACTGAAGCTTTCTTT.

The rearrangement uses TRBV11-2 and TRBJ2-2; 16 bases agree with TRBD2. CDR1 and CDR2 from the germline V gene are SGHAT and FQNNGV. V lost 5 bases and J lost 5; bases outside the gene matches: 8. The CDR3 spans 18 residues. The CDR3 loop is CASSPGLAGGQATGELFF. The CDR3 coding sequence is TGTGCCAGCAGCCCGGGACTAGCGGGGGGGCAAGCTACCGGGGAGCTGTTTTTT.

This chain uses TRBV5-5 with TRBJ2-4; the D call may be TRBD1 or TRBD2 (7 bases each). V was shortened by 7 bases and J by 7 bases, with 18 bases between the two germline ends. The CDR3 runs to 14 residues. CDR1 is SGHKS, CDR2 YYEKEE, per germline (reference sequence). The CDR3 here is CASWTGLGGNIQYF. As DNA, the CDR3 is TGTGCCAGCTGGACAGGACTAGGGGGGAACATTCAGTACTTC.

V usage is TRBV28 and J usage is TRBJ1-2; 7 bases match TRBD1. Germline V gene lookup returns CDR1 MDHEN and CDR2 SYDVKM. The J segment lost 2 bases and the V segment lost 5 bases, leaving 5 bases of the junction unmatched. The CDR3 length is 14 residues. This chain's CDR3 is CASSAETGNYGYTF. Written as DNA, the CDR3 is TGTGCCAGCAGTGCCGAGACAGGGAACTATGGCTACACCTTC.

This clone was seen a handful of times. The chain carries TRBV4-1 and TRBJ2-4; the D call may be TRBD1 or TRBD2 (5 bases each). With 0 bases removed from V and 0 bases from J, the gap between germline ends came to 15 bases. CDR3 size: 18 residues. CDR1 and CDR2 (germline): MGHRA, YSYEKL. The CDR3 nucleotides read TGCGCCAGCAGCCAAGATGGGACGGTCGTCCTAGCCAAAAACATTCAGTACTTC. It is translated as CASSQDGTVVLAKNIQYF.

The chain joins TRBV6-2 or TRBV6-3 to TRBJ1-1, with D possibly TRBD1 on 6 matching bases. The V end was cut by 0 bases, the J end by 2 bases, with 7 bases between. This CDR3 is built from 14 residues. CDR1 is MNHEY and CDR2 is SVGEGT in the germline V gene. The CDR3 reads CASSYSGGNTEAFF. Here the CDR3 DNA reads TGTGCCAGCAGTTACTCGGGGGGCAACACTGAAGCTTTCTTT.

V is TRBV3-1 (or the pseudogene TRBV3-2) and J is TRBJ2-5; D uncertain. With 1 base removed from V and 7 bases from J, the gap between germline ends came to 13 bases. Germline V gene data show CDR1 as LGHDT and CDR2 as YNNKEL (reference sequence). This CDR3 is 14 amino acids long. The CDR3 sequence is CASSQGTSSRTQYF. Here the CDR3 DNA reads TGTGCCAGCAGCCAAGGGACCTCCTCCCGGACCCAGTACTTC.

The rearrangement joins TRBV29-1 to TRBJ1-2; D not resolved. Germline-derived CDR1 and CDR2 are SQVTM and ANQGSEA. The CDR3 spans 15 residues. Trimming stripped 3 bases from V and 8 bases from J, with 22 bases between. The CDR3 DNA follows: TGCAGCGTTGACCCCACTGTAGGCTTTGTGAGGGGCTACACCTTC. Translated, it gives CSVDPTVGFVRGYTF.

DNA of the CDR3: TGTGCCAGCAGCTCGGATGCGACTAGCGGTAGAGAGCAGTACTTC. Translation: CASSSDATSGREQYF. The chain carries TRBV7-3 and TRBJ2-7; 9 nucleotides line up with TRBD2. V lost 4 bases and J lost 7; bases outside the gene matches: 11. CDR1 is SGHTA and CDR2 is FQGTGA in the germline V gene. The CDR3 loop spans 15 amino acids.

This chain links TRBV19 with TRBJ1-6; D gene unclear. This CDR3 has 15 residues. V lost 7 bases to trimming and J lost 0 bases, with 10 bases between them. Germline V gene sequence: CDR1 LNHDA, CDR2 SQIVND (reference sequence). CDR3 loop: CASTPRSSYNSPLHF. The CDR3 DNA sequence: TGTGCCAGTACCCCCCGGAGCTCCTATAATTCACCCCTCCACTTT.

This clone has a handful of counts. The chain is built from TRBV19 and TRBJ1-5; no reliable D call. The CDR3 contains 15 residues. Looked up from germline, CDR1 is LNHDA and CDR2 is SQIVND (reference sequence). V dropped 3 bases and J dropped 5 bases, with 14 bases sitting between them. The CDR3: CASSIGQENHQPQHF. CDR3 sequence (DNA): TGTGCCAGTAGTATTGGTCAGGAAAACCATCAGCCCCAGCATTTT.

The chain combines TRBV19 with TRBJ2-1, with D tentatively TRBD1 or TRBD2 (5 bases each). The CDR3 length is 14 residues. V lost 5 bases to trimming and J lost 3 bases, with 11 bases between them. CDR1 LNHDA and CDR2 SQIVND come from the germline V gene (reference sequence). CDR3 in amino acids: CASSFRDGYNEQFF. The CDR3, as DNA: TGTGCCAGTAGTTTCCGGGACGGCTACAATGAGCAGTTCTTC. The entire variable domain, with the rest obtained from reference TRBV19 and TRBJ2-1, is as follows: DGGITQSPKYLFRKEGQNVTLSCEQNLNHDAMYWYRQDPGQGLRLIYYSQIVNDFQKGDIAEGYSVSREKKESFPLTVTSAQKNPTAFYLCASSFRDGYNEQFFGPGTRLTVL.